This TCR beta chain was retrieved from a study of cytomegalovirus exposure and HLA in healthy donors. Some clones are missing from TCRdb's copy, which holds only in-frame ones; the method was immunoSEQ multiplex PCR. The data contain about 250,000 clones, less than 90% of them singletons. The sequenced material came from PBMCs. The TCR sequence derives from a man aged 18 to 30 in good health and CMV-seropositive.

CDR3 DNA: TGTGCCACCAGCTTCGACCGGGACCCGACAGCAGTAGATACGCAGTATTTT. Residues: CATSFDRDPTAVDTQYF. The V gene is TRBV15, the J gene TRBJ2-3; possibly TRBD1 or TRBD2 for D (5 bases each). V dropped 5 bases and J dropped 5 bases, with 23 bases sitting between them. Per germline, CDR1 LNHNV and CDR2 YYDKDF (reference sequence). The CDR3 totals 17 residues. Variable domain in full (rest from reference TRBV15 and TRBJ2-3): DAMVIQNPRYQVTQFGKPVTLSCSQTLNHNVMYWYQQKSSQAPKLLFHYYDKDFNNEADTPDNFQSRRPNTSFCFLDIRSPGLGDTAMYLCATSFDRDPTAVDTQYFGPGTRLTVL.